The clone carrying this T cell receptor (beta chain) was counted ten times or more. Its target is unknown. This CDR3 comprises 13 residues. V dropped 5 bases and J dropped 8 bases, with 13 bases sitting between them. Each CDR3 protein gets one entry after TCRdb re-called the 5' RACE reads with MiXCR. This sample carries 300,000 to 350,000 distinct CDR3 sequences, roughly 7.5% of them seen once, and the ten largest clones take roughly 15%. The data were taken from a study of T cells after yellow fever vaccination. Findings and caveats of the study: Contamination of FACS-sorted repertoires by abundant clonotypes from the bulk population could occur. Booster samples showed a return of most primary-vaccination clones (roughly 96% CD4, around 88% CD8).

The chain recombines TRBV12-3 or TRBV12-4 with TRBJ1-5, with D tentatively TRBD1 (5 bases). Sequencing used PBMCs, obtained more than 40 days after the first yellow fever vaccination. This sequence originates from a man younger than 35 who received the YFV17D yellow fever vaccine. CDR3 sequence (DNA): TGTGCCAGCAGTCTAGACAGCCAAAAGCCCCAGCATTTT. Translating it yields CASSLDSQKPQHF.